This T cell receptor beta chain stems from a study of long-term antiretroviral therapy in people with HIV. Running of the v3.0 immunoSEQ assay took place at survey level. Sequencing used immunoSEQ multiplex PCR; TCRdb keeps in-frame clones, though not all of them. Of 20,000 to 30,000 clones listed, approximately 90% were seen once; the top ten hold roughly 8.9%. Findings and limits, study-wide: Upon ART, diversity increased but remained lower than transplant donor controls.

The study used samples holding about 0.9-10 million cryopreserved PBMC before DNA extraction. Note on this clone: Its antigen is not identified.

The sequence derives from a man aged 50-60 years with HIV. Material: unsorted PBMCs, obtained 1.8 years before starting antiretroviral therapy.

This chain's CDR3 is CASTPDYGYTF. The CDR3 nucleotides read TGTGCCAGCACACCGGACTATGGCTACACCTTC. The chain employs TRBV2 and TRBJ1-2, with unresolved D. The V end lost 7 bases, the J end lost 3 bases, and 6 bases lay between the germline ends. The germline V gene encodes CDR1 SNHLY and CDR2 FYNNEI. The CDR3 runs to 11 residues.